Listed here are 26 T cell receptor beta chains from one sample, sequenced in a study of memory CD8 T cells in hepatitis C reinfection. Some clones are missing from TCRdb's copy, which holds only in-frame ones; the method was immunoSEQ multiplex PCR. The table lists 45,000 to 55,000 clones, roughly 86% of them singletons, with roughly 1% in the top ten. Time point given: pre-reinfection, 55 to 20 weeks before reinfection detection. TCR sequencing was done directly ex vivo on sorted cells, without expansion in vitro. Sequences were obtained from naive CD8+ T cells sorted from blood. These receptor sequences come from a man younger than 30 with hepatitis C virus infection.

This clone is medium-sized in the sample. The V call is TRBV4-1, the J call TRBJ2-1; 7 nucleotides match TRBD1. The CDR3 runs to 13 residues. Germline V gene data show CDR1 as MGHRA and CDR2 as YSYEKL. The J segment lost 8 bases and the V segment lost 4 bases, leaving 5 bases of the junction unmatched. CDR3 sequence (DNA): TGCGCCAGCAGCCTTAGGACAGGCGATGAGCAGTTCTTC. Translated: CASSLRTGDEQFF.

The chain's CDR3 is CASSFGQGVYEQFF. The DNA for the CDR3 is TGTGCCAGCAGTTTTGGACAGGGGGTTTATGAGCAGTTCTTC. The chain uses TRBV27 and TRBJ2-1, with 10 bases fitting TRBD1. Germline CDR1 and CDR2: MNHEY and SMNVEV (reference sequence). The CDR3 contains 14 residues. V lost 3 bases to trimming and J lost 8 bases; unmatched junction nucleotides: 4.

For the CDR3, the DNA is TGTGCCAGCAGCTTAGGAGCGGGTCCGACCGGGGAGCTGTTTTTT. It codes for CASSLGAGPTGELFF. The V gene is TRBV7-8, the J gene TRBJ2-2; D is possibly TRBD2 (6 bases). Germline assignment: CDR1 SGHVS and CDR2 FQNEAQ. There are 15 residues in the CDR3. The V and J ends lost 1 base and 5 bases respectively, with 11 bases between them.

The rearrangement links TRBV6-6 to TRBJ2-2, with D perhaps matching TRBD2 (6 bases). Germline assignment: CDR1 MNHNY and CDR2 SVGAGI (reference sequence). Trimming cost V 5 bases and J 5 bases, with 12 bases left between them. The CDR3 loop spans 14 amino acids. Here the CDR3 reads CASSGTEATGELFF. The CDR3 DNA is TGTGCCAGCAGTGGGACTGAGGCTACCGGGGAGCTGTTTTTT.

The chain is built from TRBV6-5 and TRBJ2-7, with TRBD1 as a possible D gene (6 bases). From germline, CDR1 is MNHEY and CDR2 SVGAGI. The CDR3 spans 13 residues. V gave up 5 bases and J gave up 3 bases, with 11 bases separating them. In DNA, the CDR3 is TGTGCCAGCAGTATCGACAGGAGCTACGAGCAGTACGTC. Translated: CASSIDRSYEQYV.

V usage is TRBV5-6 and J usage is TRBJ2-7; 10 bases agree with TRBD1. Trimming removed 3 bases from V and 6 bases from J; junction bases left unmatched: 3. This CDR3 contains 13 residues. Germline assignment: CDR1 SGHDT and CDR2 YYEEEE. The CDR3 DNA reads TGTGCCAGCAGCTCCGGGACAGGGGCCGAGCAGTACTTC. This codes for CASSSGTGAEQYF.

This clone came up once. V usage is TRBV7-9 and J usage is TRBJ1-1; D unresolved. The CDR3 loop spans 13 amino acids. The ends were cut back, 5 bases at V and 3 bases at J, with 10 bases in the middle. CDR1 and CDR2 (germline): SEHNR, FQNEAQ (reference sequence). CDR3 protein: CASSRTPDTEAFF. The CDR3 DNA follows: TGTGCCAGCAGCCGCACACCCGACACTGAAGCTTTCTTT.

The rearrangement links TRBV28 to TRBJ1-2; 7 bases map to TRBD1. The V gene's germline CDR1 is MDHEN and CDR2 SYDVKM. This CDR3 contains 14 residues. With 6 bases clipped from V and 5 bases from J, the junction kept 9 bases outside the gene matches. CDR3 amino acids: CASRDREDFYGYTF. The CDR3 nucleotides read TGTGCCAGCAGAGACAGGGAGGATTTTTATGGCTACACCTTC.

The chain combines TRBV7-9 with TRBJ2-3, with 9 bases aligning to TRBD2. V dropped 5 bases and J dropped 3; count of bases not matched to a gene: 9. The CDR3 loop spans 16 amino acids. Germline-derived CDR1 and CDR2 are SEHNR and FQNEAQ (reference sequence). The CDR3 spells CASSVETSGGTDTQYF. Here the CDR3 DNA reads TGTGCCAGCAGCGTTGAGACTAGCGGTGGAACAGATACGCAGTATTTT.

The gene calls are TRBV18 and TRBJ2-7; TRBD1 matches at 7 bases. Germline values: CDR1 KGHSH, CDR2 LQKENI. The CDR3 totals 15 residues. The V gene end was trimmed by 3 bases and the J gene end by 2 bases; junction bases not matched to a gene: 7. The CDR3 protein is CASSPPGQPPYEQYF. The CDR3 DNA reads as TGTGCCAGCTCACCCCCGGGACAGCCCCCCTACGAGCAGTACTTC.

The table lists this clone with a few counts. The chain is built from TRBV9 and TRBJ2-3; TRBD2 matches 8 bases. This CDR3 is 14 amino acids long. Losses at the gene ends were 2 bases for V and 5 bases for J; bases not matched to a gene: 4. Germline CDR1 SGDLS, CDR2 YYNGEE. The CDR3 loop reads CASSVSGVVDTQYF. CDR3 nucleotide sequence: TGTGCCAGCAGCGTTAGCGGGGTTGTAGATACGCAGTATTTT.

The rearrangement links TRBV5-4 to TRBJ2-7, with D possibly TRBD2 on 6 matching bases. The CDR3 is made up of 17 amino acids. Trimming left V 2 bases short and J 4 bases short, with 22 bases between. The germline V gene has CDR1 SGHNT and CDR2 YYREEE (reference sequence). The CDR3 bases are TGTGCCAGCAGCTTTTGGGTGGGGGGAGGAGGATCGTACGAGCAGTACTTC. This gives the protein CASSFWVGGGGSYEQYF.

The chain links TRBV28 to TRBJ1-3; D unclear. The CDR3 runs 16 residues. Trimming removed 2 bases at V and 0 bases at J, with 11 bases between. Germline CDR1 reads MDHEN; CDR2 reads SYDVKM. The CDR3 DNA sequence: TGTGCCAGCAGTTTAACTCGGTACCCCTCTGGAAACACCATATATTTT. Translating it yields CASSLTRYPSGNTIYF.

J is TRBJ2-1 and V is TRBV5-1, with 13 bases lining up with TRBD2. The CDR3 spans 19 residues. Germline trimming cut 2 bases from V and 10 bases from J; bases unmatched to any gene: 18. Germline-derived CDR1 and CDR2 are SGHRS and YFSETQ. CDR3 protein: CASSFLPGGLAGPLEEQFF. In DNA form, the CDR3 reads TGCGCCAGCAGCTTTTTGCCCGGGGGACTAGCGGGGCCCCTCGAAGAGCAGTTCTTC.

This clone came up once. The genes are TRBV9 and TRBJ2-3, with 12 bases identical to TRBD2. Germline V lookup: CDR1 SGDLS, CDR2 YYNGEE. V lost 3 bases, J lost 5 bases, and 1 base stayed unmatched. CDR3 length equals 14 residues. DNA of the CDR3: TGTGCCAGCAGCGCTAGCGGGGGGGTAGATACGCAGTATTTT. Protein product: CASSASGGVDTQYF.

This clone was picked up one time. The chain has TRBV2 and TRBJ2-7; 8 bases align to TRBD1. The trim removed 4 bases at V and 6 bases at J, leaving 14 bases unmatched. Germline assignment: CDR1 SNHLY and CDR2 FYNNEI. There are 16 residues in the CDR3. CDR3 coding DNA: TGTGCCAGCAGTGCCCCGTTTGGACAGGGAAACTCCGAGCAGTACTTC. The encoded protein is CASSAPFGQGNSEQYF.

The V gene is TRBV5-5, the J gene TRBJ1-1; maybe TRBD1 (5 bases). The V end lost 1 base, the J end lost 0 bases, and 13 bases lay between the germline ends. Germline CDR1 and CDR2: SGHKS and YYEKEE (reference sequence). The CDR3 is 16 residues long. CDR3 in amino acids: CASSLSWGDVNTEAFF. As DNA, the CDR3 is TGTGCCAGCAGCTTGTCGTGGGGGGATGTGAACACTGAAGCTTTCTTT.

The DNA of the CDR3 is TGCGCCAGCAGCCAAGGGACTGGGTGGGTGGCCCAGTACTTC. Translation: CASSQGTGWVAQYF. This chain links TRBV4-1 with TRBJ2-5, with TRBD2 as a possible D gene (5 bases). V lost 1 base, J lost 9 bases, and 15 bases lay in between. The CDR3 consists of 14 residues. Looked up from germline, CDR1 is MGHRA and CDR2 is YSYEKL.

The chain couples TRBV28 to TRBJ2-1; 16 positions agree with TRBD2. The CDR3 sequence is 21 residues long. Germline values: CDR1 MDHEN, CDR2 SYDVKM. Trimming took 6 bases from V and 0 from J; bases not matched to a gene: 14. For the CDR3, the DNA is TGTGCCAGCAGCCCTGGACATCTGGGACTAGCGGGGGGGGCCTCCTACAATGAGCAGTTCTTC. This encodes CASSPGHLGLAGGASYNEQFF.

This rearrangement joins TRBV2 to TRBJ2-6; no clear D gene. V lost 8 bases and J 2 bases, leaving 7 bases between the germline ends. In germline, CDR1 is SNHLY, CDR2 FYNNEI. This CDR3 spans 13 amino acids. The CDR3 spells CASVGPGANVLTF. The DNA for the CDR3 is TGTGCCAGCGTTGGGCCTGGGGCCAACGTCCTGACTTTC.

The V call is TRBV6-5, the J call TRBJ2-3; TRBD2 matches 7 bases. The germline gives CDR1 MNHEY, CDR2 SVGAGI. CDR3 size: 12 residues. CDR3 amino acids: CASSGVTDTQYF. DNA of the CDR3: TGTGCTTCTAGCGGCGTCACAGATACGCAGTATTTT.

This clone was seen a handful of times. This chain connects TRBV10-1 to TRBJ1-4, with D maybe TRBD1 (5 bases). The germline V gene encodes CDR1 WNHNN and CDR2 SYGVQD (reference sequence). The length of the CDR3 is 13 residues. V was cut by 8 bases and J by 10 bases, with 17 bases left in between. CDR3 loop: CASHGHSTRKLFF. DNA for the CDR3: TGCGCCAGCCACGGACACTCCACCAGAAAACTGTTTTTT.

CDR3 coding DNA: TGTGCCGCCCGGGAGAACACCGGGGAGCTGTTTTTT. Its translation: CAARENTGELFF. The gene calls are TRBV6-5 and TRBJ2-2, with D perhaps TRBD2 (5 bases). V was shortened by 11 bases and J by 1 base, with 8 bases between the two germline ends. The CDR3 length is 12 residues. The germline V gene has CDR1 MNHEY and CDR2 SVGAGI.

The chain employs TRBV9 and TRBJ2-1; 12 nucleotides line up with TRBD2. The CDR3 is 17 amino acids. The germline V gene has CDR1 SGDLS and CDR2 YYNGEE. Trimming at V came to 2 bases and at J to 5 bases, leaving 8 bases not matched to a gene. The CDR3 spells CASSVTLLAGGDNEQFF. CDR3 nucleotides: TGTGCCAGCAGCGTTACTTTACTAGCGGGAGGAGACAATGAGCAGTTCTTC.

This clone has only a few counts. The rearrangement joins TRBV4-1 to TRBJ2-7, with a possible D match to TRBD2 (5 bases). CDR1 is MGHRA, CDR2 YSYEKL, per germline. Trimming removed 1 base at V and 9 bases at J, with 25 bases between. The CDR3 sequence is 17 residues long. The DNA for the CDR3 is TGCGCCAGCAGCCAAGTGTTCGGTGGACTTGGCGTGAAGGTGCAGTACTTC. Residues: CASSQVFGGLGVKVQYF.

J is TRBJ2-3 and V is TRBV2; 14 bases are shared with TRBD2. Germline loops: CDR1 SNHLY, CDR2 FYNNEI. The CDR3 length is 15 residues. Trimming cost V 10 bases and J 5 bases; bases outside gene matches: 8. As DNA, the CDR3 is TGTGCCACCACGACTAGCGGGGGGGTGGGAGATACGCAGTATTTT. It is translated as CATTTSGGVGDTQYF.